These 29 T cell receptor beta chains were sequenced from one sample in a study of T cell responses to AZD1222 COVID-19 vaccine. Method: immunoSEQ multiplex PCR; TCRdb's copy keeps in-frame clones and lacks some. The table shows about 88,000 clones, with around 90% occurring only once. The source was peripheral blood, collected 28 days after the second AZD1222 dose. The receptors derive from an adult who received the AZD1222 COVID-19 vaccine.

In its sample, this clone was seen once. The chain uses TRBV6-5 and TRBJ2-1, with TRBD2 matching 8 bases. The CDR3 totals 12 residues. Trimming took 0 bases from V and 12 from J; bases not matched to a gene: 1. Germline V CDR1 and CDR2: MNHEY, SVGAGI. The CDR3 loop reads CASSYSAGGQFF. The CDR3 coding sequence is TGTGCCAGCAGTTACTCTGCGGGGGGGCAGTTCTTC.

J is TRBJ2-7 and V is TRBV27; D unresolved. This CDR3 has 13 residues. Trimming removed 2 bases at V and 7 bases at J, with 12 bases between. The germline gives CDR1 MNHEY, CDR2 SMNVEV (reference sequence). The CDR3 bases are TGTGCCAGCAGTTTAGGCAGATTCGGAGAGCAGTACTTC. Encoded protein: CASSLGRFGEQYF.

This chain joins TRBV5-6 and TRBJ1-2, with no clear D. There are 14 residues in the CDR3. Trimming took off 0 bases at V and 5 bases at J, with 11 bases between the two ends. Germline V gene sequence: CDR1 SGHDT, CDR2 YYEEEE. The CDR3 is CASSLVPGGYGYTF. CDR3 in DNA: TGTGCCAGCAGCTTGGTGCCGGGTGGGTATGGCTACACCTTC.

CDR3 protein: CASSLDTDYGYTF. The CDR3 region has the DNA TGTGCCAGCAGCTTAGACACCGACTATGGCTACACCTTC. The chain has TRBV11-2 and TRBJ1-2, with no clear D. The CDR3 is 13 amino acids. Trimming left V 0 bases short and J 3 bases short, with 5 bases between. CDR1 and CDR2 from the germline V gene are SGHAT and FQNNGV.

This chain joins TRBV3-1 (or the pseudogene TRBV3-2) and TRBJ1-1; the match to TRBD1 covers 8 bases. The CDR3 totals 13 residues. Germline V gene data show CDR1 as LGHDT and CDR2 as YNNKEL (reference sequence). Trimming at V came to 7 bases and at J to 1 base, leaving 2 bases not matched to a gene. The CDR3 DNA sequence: TGTGCCAGCACCGACAGGGGGAACACTGAAGCTTTCTTT. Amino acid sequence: CASTDRGNTEAFF.

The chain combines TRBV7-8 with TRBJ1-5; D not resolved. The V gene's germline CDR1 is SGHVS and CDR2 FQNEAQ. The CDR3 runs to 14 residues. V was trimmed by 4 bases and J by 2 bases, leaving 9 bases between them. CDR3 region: CASSSHGGNQPQHF. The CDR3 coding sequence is TGTGCCAGCAGCTCCCACGGGGGCAATCAGCCCCAGCATTTT.

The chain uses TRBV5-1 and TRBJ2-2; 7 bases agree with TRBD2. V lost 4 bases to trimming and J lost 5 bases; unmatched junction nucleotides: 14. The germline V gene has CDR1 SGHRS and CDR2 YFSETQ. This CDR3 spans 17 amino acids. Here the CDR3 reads CASSPLGRGYRTGELFF. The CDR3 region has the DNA TGCGCCAGCAGCCCCCTAGGGCGGGGGTACCGTACCGGGGAGCTGTTTTTT.

CDR3 bases: TGTGCCAGCAGCTTAGTTGGGGGGAAGGGGTCGCCCCTCCACTTT. Residues: CASSLVGGKGSPLHF. The V call is TRBV7-9, the J call TRBJ1-6, with D possibly TRBD1 on 5 matching bases. Trimming took 1 base from V and 13 from J, leaving 17 bases between them. Germline assignment: CDR1 SEHNR and CDR2 FQNEAQ (reference sequence). The CDR3 loop spans 15 amino acids. Variable domain in full (rest from reference TRBV7-9 and TRBJ1-6): DTGVSQNPRHKITKRGQNVTFRCDPISEHNRLYWYRQTLGQGPEFLTYFQNEAQLEKSRLLSDRFSAERPKGSFSTLEIQRTEQGDSAMYLCASSLVGGKGSPLHFGNGTRLTVT.

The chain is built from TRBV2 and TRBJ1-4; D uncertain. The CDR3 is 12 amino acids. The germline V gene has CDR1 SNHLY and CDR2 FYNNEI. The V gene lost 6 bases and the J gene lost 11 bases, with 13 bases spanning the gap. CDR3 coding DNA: TGTGCCAGCAGATCGGACGGCAGTAAACTGTTTTTT. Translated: CASRSDGSKLFF. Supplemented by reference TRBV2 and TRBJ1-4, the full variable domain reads EPEVTQTPSHQVTQMGQEVILRCVPISNHLYFYWYRQILGQKVEFLVSFYNNEISEKSEIFDDQFSVERPDGSNFTLKIRSTKLEDSAMYFCASRSDGSKLFFGSGTQLSVL.

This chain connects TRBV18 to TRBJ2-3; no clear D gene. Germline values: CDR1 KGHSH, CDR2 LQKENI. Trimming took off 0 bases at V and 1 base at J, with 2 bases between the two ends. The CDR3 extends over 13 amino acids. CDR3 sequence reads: CASSPPRTDTQYF. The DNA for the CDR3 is TGTGCCAGCTCACCACCCCGCACAGATACGCAGTATTTT.

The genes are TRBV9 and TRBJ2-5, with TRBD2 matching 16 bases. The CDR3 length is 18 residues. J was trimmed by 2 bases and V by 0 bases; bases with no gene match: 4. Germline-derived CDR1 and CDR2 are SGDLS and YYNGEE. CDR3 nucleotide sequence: TGTGCCAGCAGCGTAGCGGGACTAGCGGGGGGGCCTCAAGAGACCCAGTACTTC. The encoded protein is CASSVAGLAGGPQETQYF. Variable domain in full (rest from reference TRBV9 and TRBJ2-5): DSGVTQTPKHLITATGQRVTLRCSPRSGDLSVYWYQQSLDQGLQFLIQYYNGEERAKGNILERFSAQQFPDLHSELNLSSLELGDSALYFCASSVAGLAGGPQETQYFGPGTRLLVL.

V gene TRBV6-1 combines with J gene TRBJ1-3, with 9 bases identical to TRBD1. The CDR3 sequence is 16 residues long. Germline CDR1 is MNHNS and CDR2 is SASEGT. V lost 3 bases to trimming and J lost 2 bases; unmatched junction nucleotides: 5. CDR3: CASSDETGGAGNTIYF. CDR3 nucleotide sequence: TGTGCCAGCAGTGATGAGACAGGGGGTGCTGGAAACACCATATATTTT.

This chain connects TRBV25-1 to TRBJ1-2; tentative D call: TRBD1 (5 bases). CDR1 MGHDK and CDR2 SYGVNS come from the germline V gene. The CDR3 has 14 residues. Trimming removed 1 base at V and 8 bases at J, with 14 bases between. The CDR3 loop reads CASSESGRVRGYTF. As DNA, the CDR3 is TGTGCCAGCAGTGAATCCGGCAGGGTACGCGGCTACACCTTC.

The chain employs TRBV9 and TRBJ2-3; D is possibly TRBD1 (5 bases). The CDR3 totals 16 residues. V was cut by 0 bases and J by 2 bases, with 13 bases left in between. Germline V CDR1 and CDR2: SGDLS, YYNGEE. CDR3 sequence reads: CASSVVGRGFTDTQYF. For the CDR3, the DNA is TGTGCCAGCAGCGTAGTGGGAAGGGGTTTCACAGATACGCAGTATTTT.

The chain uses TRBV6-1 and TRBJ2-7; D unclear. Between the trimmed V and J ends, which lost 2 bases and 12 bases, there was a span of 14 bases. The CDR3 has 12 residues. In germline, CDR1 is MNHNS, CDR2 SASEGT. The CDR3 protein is CASSESPVHMYF. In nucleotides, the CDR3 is TGTGCCAGCAGTGAAAGTCCAGTTCATATGTACTTC.

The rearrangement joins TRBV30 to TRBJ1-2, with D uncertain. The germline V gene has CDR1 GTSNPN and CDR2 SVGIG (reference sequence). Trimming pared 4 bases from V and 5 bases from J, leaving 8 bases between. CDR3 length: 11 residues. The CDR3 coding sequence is TGTGCCTGGACCACCCAGTATGGCTACACCTTC. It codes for CAWTTQYGYTF.

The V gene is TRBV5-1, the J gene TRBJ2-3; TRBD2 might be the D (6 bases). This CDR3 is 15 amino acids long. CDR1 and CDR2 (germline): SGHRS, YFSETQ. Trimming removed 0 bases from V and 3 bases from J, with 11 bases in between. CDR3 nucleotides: TGCGCCAGCAGCTTGGCGGGGGAGGTGACAGATACGCAGTATTTT. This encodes CASSLAGEVTDTQYF.

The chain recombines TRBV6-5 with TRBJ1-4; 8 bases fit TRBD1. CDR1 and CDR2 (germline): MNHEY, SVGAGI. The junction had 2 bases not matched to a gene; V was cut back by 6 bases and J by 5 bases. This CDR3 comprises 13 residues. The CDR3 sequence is CASRDRENEKLFF. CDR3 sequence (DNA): TGTGCCAGCAGGGACAGGGAAAATGAAAAACTGTTTTTT.

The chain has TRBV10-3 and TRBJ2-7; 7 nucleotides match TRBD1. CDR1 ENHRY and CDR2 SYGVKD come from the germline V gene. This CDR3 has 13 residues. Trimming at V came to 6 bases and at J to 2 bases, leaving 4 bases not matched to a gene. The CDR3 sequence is CAIREDRPYEQYF. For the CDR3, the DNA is TGTGCCATCAGGGAGGACAGGCCCTACGAGCAGTACTTC.

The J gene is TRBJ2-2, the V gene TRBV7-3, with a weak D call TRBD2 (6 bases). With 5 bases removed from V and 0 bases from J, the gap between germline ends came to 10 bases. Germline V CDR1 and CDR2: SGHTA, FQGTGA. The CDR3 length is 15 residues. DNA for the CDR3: TGTGCCAGCAGCCGCGGACTACCGAACACCGGGGAGCTGTTTTTT. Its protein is CASSRGLPNTGELFF.

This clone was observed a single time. The CDR3 DNA is TGTGCCAGCAGACCGACAGGGTATAGTGGCTACACCTTC. Protein sequence: CASRPTGYSGYTF. J is TRBJ1-2 and V is TRBV5-4; TRBD1 matches at 7 bases. Looked up from germline, CDR1 is SGHNT and CDR2 is YYREEE (reference sequence). V trimming: 5 bases; J trimming: 7 bases; junction bases outside the gene matches: 8. The CDR3 spans 13 residues.

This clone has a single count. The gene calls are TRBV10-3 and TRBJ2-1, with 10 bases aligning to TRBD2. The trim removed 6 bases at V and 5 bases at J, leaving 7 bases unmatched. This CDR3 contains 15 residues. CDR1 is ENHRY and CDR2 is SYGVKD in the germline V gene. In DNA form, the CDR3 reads TGTGCCATCAGGAGCGGGGGGGCGGGACACAATGAGCAGTTCTTC. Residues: CAIRSGGAGHNEQFF.

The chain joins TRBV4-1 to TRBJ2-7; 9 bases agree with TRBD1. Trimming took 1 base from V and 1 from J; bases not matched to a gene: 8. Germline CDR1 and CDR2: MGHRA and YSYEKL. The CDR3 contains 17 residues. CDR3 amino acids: CASSQATTGGRSYEQYF. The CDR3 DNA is TGCGCCAGCAGCCAAGCCACCACAGGGGGCCGTTCCTACGAGCAGTACTTC.

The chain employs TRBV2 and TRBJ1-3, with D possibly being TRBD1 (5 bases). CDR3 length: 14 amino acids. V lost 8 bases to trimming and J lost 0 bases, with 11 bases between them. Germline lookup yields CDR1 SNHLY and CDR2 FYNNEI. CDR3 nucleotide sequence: TGTGCCAGCTACACGGGGGGCTCTGGAAACACCATATATTTT. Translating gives CASYTGGSGNTIYF.

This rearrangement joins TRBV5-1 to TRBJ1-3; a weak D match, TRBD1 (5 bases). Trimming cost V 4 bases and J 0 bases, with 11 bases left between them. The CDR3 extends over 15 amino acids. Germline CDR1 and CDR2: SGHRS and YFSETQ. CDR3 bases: TGCGCCAGCAGCAGGGACGGGACCTCTGGAAACACCATATATTTT. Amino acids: CASSRDGTSGNTIYF. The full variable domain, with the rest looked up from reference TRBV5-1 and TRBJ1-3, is KAGVTQTPRYLIKTRGQQVTLSCSPISGHRSVSWYQQTPGQGLQFLFEYFSETQRNKGNFPGRFSGRQFSNSRSEMNVSTLELGDSALYLCASSRDGTSGNTIYFGEGSWLTVV.

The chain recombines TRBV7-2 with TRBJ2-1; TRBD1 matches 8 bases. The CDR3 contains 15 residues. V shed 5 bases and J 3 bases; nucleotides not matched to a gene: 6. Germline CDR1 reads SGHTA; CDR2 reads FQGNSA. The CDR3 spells CASSIGQGLYNEQFF. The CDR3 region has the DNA TGTGCCAGCAGCATCGGACAGGGCCTCTACAATGAGCAGTTCTTC.

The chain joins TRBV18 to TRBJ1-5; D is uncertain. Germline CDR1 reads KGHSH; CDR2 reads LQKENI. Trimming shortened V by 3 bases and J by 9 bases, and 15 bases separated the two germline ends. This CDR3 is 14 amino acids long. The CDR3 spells CASSPVRDNWPQHF. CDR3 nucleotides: TGTGCCAGCTCACCGGTCCGCGACAACTGGCCCCAGCATTTT.

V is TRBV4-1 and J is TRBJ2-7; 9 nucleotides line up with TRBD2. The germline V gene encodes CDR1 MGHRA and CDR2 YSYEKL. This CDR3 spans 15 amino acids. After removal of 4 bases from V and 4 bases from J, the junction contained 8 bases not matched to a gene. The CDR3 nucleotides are TGCGCCAGCAGCCTGGGACTAGCCGGAATTTACGAGCAGTACTTC. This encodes CASSLGLAGIYEQYF.

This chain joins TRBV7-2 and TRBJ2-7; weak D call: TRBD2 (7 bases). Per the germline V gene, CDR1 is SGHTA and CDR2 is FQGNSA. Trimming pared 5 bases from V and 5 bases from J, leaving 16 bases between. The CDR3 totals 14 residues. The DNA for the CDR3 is TGTGCCAGCAGCCTAGGGGGGGGGCCTGACGAGCAGTACTTC. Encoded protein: CASSLGGGPDEQYF.